Below, 26 T cell receptor beta chains from the same sample are listed, as sequenced in a study of Ad26.COV2.S vaccination and SARS-CoV-2 variants. The repertoire was sequenced with immunoSEQ multiplex PCR; TCRdb's copy has only in-frame clones and lacks some. The profile shows some 250,000 clones, more than 75% of them singletons. The treatment was: roughly 18 received Ad26.COV2.S at low or high dose, single or two shots; about five received placebo; per-sample allocation not given. All samples were drawn on day 63, counting from the first vaccine or placebo injection. The sequencing used peripheral blood, collected in a trial of Ad26.COV2.S vaccine versus placebo. The origin of the receptors is a person aged 18 to 59 who received the Ad26.COV2.S COVID-19 vaccine or a placebo.

The chain is built from TRBV28 and TRBJ1-5, with D possibly TRBD1 on 5 matching bases. CDR1 is MDHEN and CDR2 is SYDVKM in the germline V gene. The CDR3 spans 14 residues. Trimming took 7 bases from V and 7 from J, leaving 17 bases between them. This CDR3 is CASTLGRGTQPQHF. The CDR3 DNA sequence: TGTGCCAGCACCCTGGGCCGGGGGACCCAGCCCCAGCATTTT.

The J gene is TRBJ1-1, the V gene TRBV20-1; D unresolved. The CDR3 consists of 11 residues. Trimming left V 7 bases short and J 10 bases short, with 16 bases between. In germline, CDR1 is DFQATT, CDR2 SNEGSKA (reference sequence). The CDR3 DNA reads as TGCAGTGTAGCCTCGAGTAAGGGAGCTTTCTTT. Translated: CSVASSKGAFF.

The chain employs TRBV5-1 and TRBJ2-7; 11 bases align to TRBD1. The V gene's germline CDR1 is SGHRS and CDR2 YFSETQ. V shed 0 bases, J shed 6 bases, and the junction held 2 bases outside the gene matches. This CDR3 has 14 residues. The CDR3 DNA sequence: TGCGCCAGCAGCTTGGGGACAGGGGGCTTCGAGCAGTACTTC. It is translated as CASSLGTGGFEQYF.

The J gene is TRBJ1-6, the V gene TRBV13, with D unclear. This CDR3 is built from 16 residues. V lost 4 bases and J 7 bases, leaving 17 bases between the germline ends. Germline V gene sequence: CDR1 PRHDT, CDR2 FYEKMQ (reference sequence). For the CDR3, the DNA is TGTGCCAGCAGCTCGTTGGATCGGGAAAGGAATTCACCCCTCCACTTT. Translated, it gives CASSSLDRERNSPLHF.

The chain joins TRBV5-4 to TRBJ2-7; TRBD1 agrees at 8 bases. This CDR3 is built from 14 residues. With V trimmed by 0 bases and J by 2 bases, 1 base remained unmatched. Germline CDR1 is SGHNT and CDR2 is YYREEE (reference sequence). DNA of the CDR3: TGTGCCAGCAGCTTGGGACAGGGGCCCTACGAGCAGTACTTC. This codes for CASSLGQGPYEQYF.

The chain joins TRBV10-1 to TRBJ1-5; D not certain. The germline V gene encodes CDR1 WNHNN and CDR2 SYGVQD (reference sequence). The CDR3 is 10 amino acids. The germline V and J ends were trimmed by 8 bases and 6 bases, with 5 bases remaining between them. CDR3 in amino acids: CASSPQPQHF. The DNA for the CDR3 is TGCGCCAGCTCCCCTCAGCCCCAGCATTTT.

V is TRBV27 and J is TRBJ2-1, with 10 bases aligning to TRBD1. The CDR3 loop spans 15 amino acids. J lost 4 bases, V lost 4 bases, and 4 bases had no gene match. The germline V gene encodes CDR1 MNHEY and CDR2 SMNVEV (reference sequence). The CDR3 nucleotides read TGTGCCAGCAGTTGGGGACAGGGGTCATACAATGAGCAGTTCTTC. Its translation is CASSWGQGSYNEQFF.

In this sample, this clone turned up a few times. The rearrangement uses TRBV6-4 and TRBJ1-5, with D uncertain. This CDR3 is built from 17 residues. Germline V CDR1 and CDR2: MRHNA, SNTAGT. The V and J ends lost 5 bases and 0 bases respectively, with 17 bases between them. This chain's CDR3 is CASSSQVGHYSNQPQHF. In DNA form, the CDR3 reads TGTGCCAGCAGTTCCCAGGTGGGTCACTATAGCAATCAGCCCCAGCATTTT.

The chain joins TRBV18 to TRBJ1-4; no firm D call. V was clipped by 6 bases and J by 8 bases, with 13 bases between them. Germline V gives CDR1 KGHSH, CDR2 LQKENI. CDR3 length: 13 amino acids. CDR3 DNA: TGTGCCAGCTCCCCTGGTCCCAGGGAAAAACTGTTTTTT. This translates into CASSPGPREKLFF.

This chain's CDR3 is CASSFDRGGKYGYTF. The CDR3 DNA reads as TGTGCCAGCAGTTTTGACAGGGGAGGGAAATATGGCTACACCTTC. V gene TRBV28 combines with J gene TRBJ1-2, with TRBD1 matching over 8 bases. V trimming: 3 bases; J trimming: 5 bases; junction bases outside the gene matches: 8. Germline V gene sequence: CDR1 MDHEN, CDR2 SYDVKM. This CDR3 comprises 15 residues.

The V call is TRBV11-2, the J call TRBJ1-3, with unresolved D. The CDR3 spans 14 residues. The ends were cut back, 3 bases at V and 3 bases at J, with 9 bases in the middle. Germline-derived CDR1 and CDR2 are SGHAT and FQNNGV. The CDR3 sequence: CASSFGVVGNTIYF. CDR3 nucleotides: TGTGCCAGCAGCTTCGGTGTCGTTGGAAACACCATATATTTT.

The rearrangement uses TRBV6-5 and TRBJ1-1, with D unclear. Germline V gene lookup returns CDR1 MNHEY and CDR2 SVGAGI. The V and J ends lost 0 bases and 3 bases respectively, with 8 bases between them. The CDR3 consists of 14 residues. The CDR3 bases are TGTGCCAGCAGTTACTCGGGGAGATACACTGAAGCTTTCTTT. Its translation is CASSYSGRYTEAFF.

The J gene is TRBJ2-2, the V gene TRBV5-1, with D tentatively TRBD1 or TRBD2 (5 bases each). V gave up 3 bases and J gave up 0 bases, with 9 bases separating them. This CDR3 region has 15 residues. The germline CDR1 and CDR2 sequences are SGHRS and YFSETQ. The CDR3 loop is CASSSGGTNTGELFF. CDR3 DNA: TGCGCCAGCAGCTCTGGGGGAACGAACACCGGGGAGCTGTTTTTT.

The genes are TRBV27 and TRBJ2-6; a possible D gene is TRBD1 (5 bases). The CDR3 is 19 residues long. Germline CDR1 reads MNHEY; CDR2 reads SMNVEV (reference sequence). The germline V and J ends were trimmed by 1 base and 0 bases, with 16 bases remaining between them. In DNA form, the CDR3 reads TGTGCCAGCAGTTTATTCAGTCAGGGTCCTGGCTCTGGGGCCAACGTCCTGACTTTC. Translated, it gives CASSLFSQGPGSGANVLTF.

V gene TRBV29-1 combines with J gene TRBJ2-3; TRBD1 might be the D (6 bases). The CDR3 consists of 12 residues. Germline CDR1 is SQVTM and CDR2 is ANQGSEA. The CDR3 loop reads CTGAQGPDTQYF. The CDR3 DNA is TGCACAGGAGCCCAGGGGCCAGATACGCAGTATTTT.

This clone was seen a single time. This sequence joins TRBV4-1 and TRBJ2-5, with D possibly being TRBD2 (6 bases). V lost 5 bases and J lost 7, with 14 bases in between. The CDR3 spans 13 residues. Germline V lookup: CDR1 MGHRA, CDR2 YSYEKL. The CDR3 region is CASSSRDLGTQYF. DNA of the CDR3: TGCGCCAGCAGCTCGCGGGACCTGGGGACCCAGTACTTC.

The genes are TRBV7-2 and TRBJ2-7; 14 nucleotides match TRBD2. CDR1 and CDR2 (germline): SGHTA, FQGNSA. V gave up 5 bases and J gave up 7 bases; unmatched junction bases: 10. The CDR3 is 16 residues long. The CDR3 loop reads CASSPSRTSGGREQYF. CDR3 nucleotide sequence: TGTGCCAGCAGCCCGTCGAGGACTAGCGGGGGGCGGGAGCAGTACTTC. Complete variable domain (other parts from reference TRBV7-2 and TRBJ2-7): GAGVSQSPSNKVTEKGKDVELRCDPISGHTALYWYRQSLGQGLEFLIYFQGNSAPDKSGLPSDRFSAERTGGSVSTLTIQRTQQEDSAVYLCASSPSRTSGGREQYFGPGTRLTVT.

The rearrangement uses TRBV30 and TRBJ2-3; D ambiguous. The V end lost 0 bases, the J end lost 0 bases, and 7 bases lay between the germline ends. The CDR3 extends over 14 amino acids. In germline, CDR1 is GTSNPN, CDR2 SVGIG (reference sequence). The CDR3 region is CAWSVKGSTDTQYF. CDR3 nucleotide sequence: TGTGCCTGGAGTGTCAAGGGTAGCACAGATACGCAGTATTTT.

This clone turned up a few times. The genes are TRBV5-1 and TRBJ2-7, with 7 bases fitting TRBD1. Germline CDR1 SGHRS, CDR2 YFSETQ. The CDR3 extends over 14 amino acids. V trimming: 7 bases; J trimming: 3 bases; junction bases outside the gene matches: 10. The CDR3 reads CASGQRQGRYEQYF. The CDR3 DNA sequence: TGCGCCAGCGGTCAAAGACAGGGACGCTACGAGCAGTACTTC.

This chain uses TRBV4-3 with TRBJ2-7; TRBD2 matches at 7 bases. V trimming: 0 bases; J trimming: 3 bases; junction bases outside the gene matches: 8. Germline V gives CDR1 LGHNA, CDR2 YSLEER. The CDR3 runs 16 residues. The CDR3 coding sequence is TGCGCCAGCAGCCAAGATCGGCTGGGGGGGATCTACGAGCAGTACTTC. It is translated as CASSQDRLGGIYEQYF.

Here the CDR3 reads CASSADSFMNTEAFF. The CDR3 DNA sequence: TGCGCCAGCAGCGCCGACAGTTTCATGAACACTGAAGCTTTCTTT. The V gene is TRBV5-1, the J gene TRBJ1-1, with TRBD1 as a possible D gene (5 bases). The germline V and J ends were trimmed by 4 bases and 0 bases, with 13 bases remaining between them. CDR1 and CDR2 from the germline V gene are SGHRS and YFSETQ. The CDR3 length is 15 residues.

The rearrangement uses TRBV4-1 and TRBJ2-3, with D tentatively TRBD1 (6 bases). CDR1 and CDR2 from the germline V gene are MGHRA and YSYEKL. V gave up 3 bases and J gave up 3 bases, with 10 bases separating them. The CDR3 is made up of 14 amino acids. The CDR3 DNA follows: TGCGCCAGCAGCCACGAGGGGGTAACAGATACGCAGTATTTT. Encoded protein: CASSHEGVTDTQYF.

The genes are TRBV10-3 and TRBJ2-2; no clear D. The germline V gene encodes CDR1 ENHRY and CDR2 SYGVKD. CDR3 size: 13 residues. Trimming removed 4 bases from V and 5 bases from J, with 8 bases in between. In DNA, the CDR3 is TGTGCCATCAGTGGAGAAGGTACCGGGGAGCTGTTTTTT. Protein: CAISGEGTGELFF.

A remark on this clone: Other DNA sequences in the sample encode the same CDR3. This chain connects TRBV5-1 to TRBJ1-1; D ambiguous. Trimming shortened V by 0 bases and J by 0 bases, and 6 bases separated the two germline ends. Germline V CDR1 and CDR2: SGHRS, YFSETQ. The CDR3 is 14 residues long. CDR3 nucleotides: TGCGCCAGCAGCTTGGACGGAATGAACACTGAAGCTTTCTTT. Translated: CASSLDGMNTEAFF.

The sample holds one count of this clone. The chain links TRBV25-1 to TRBJ1-1, with TRBD1 as a possible D gene (5 bases). Germline V gene lookup returns CDR1 MGHDK and CDR2 SYGVNS. Trimming took 3 bases from V and 4 from J, leaving 18 bases between them. The CDR3 length is 16 residues. CDR3 DNA: TGTGCCAGCAGTGACCTTTTGAAAGGCGGGGGCACTGAAGCTTTCTTT. Residues: CASSDLLKGGGTEAFF. Filled out from reference TRBV25-1 and TRBJ1-1, the complete variable domain reads EADIYQTPRYLVIGTGKKITLECSQTMGHDKMYWYQQDPGMELHLIHYSYGVNSTEKGDLSSESTVSRIRTEHFPLTLESARPSHTSQYLCASSDLLKGGGTEAFFGQGTRLTVV.

A word on this clone: The same CDR3 can be traced to other DNA sequences in this sample. The chain joins TRBV30 to TRBJ1-5, with a weak D call TRBD1 (5 bases). The ends were cut back, 0 bases at V and 5 bases at J, with 8 bases in the middle. The CDR3 contains 13 residues. CDR1 and CDR2 from the germline V gene are GTSNPN and SVGIG (reference sequence). DNA for the CDR3: TGTGCCTGGAGTGTGGGGGGAGATCAGCCCCAGCATTTT. Translated: CAWSVGGDQPQHF.